This is a list of T cell receptor beta chains from one sample in a study of chronic HIV infection and antiretroviral therapy. TCRdb reprocessed the 5' RACE reads with MiXCR, giving one entry per CDR3 protein. The table records approximately 47,000 distinct CDR3 sequences, 19% of them present only once. Material for sequencing was peripheral blood. These receptors all come from an adult who had HIV and had not received antiretroviral therapy, or was an uninfected healthy control (not recorded which). The CDR3 runs from the conserved cysteine through the conserved F or W. The D gene is left open where the match is weak. Clone size is given for some rows only: seen once, a few or many times, or a class if the clone is expanded.

TRBV7-9	NA	TRBJ2-7	many	TGTGCCAGCAGCTCCAAGCTCGGCGGGAAGGTTAGGTCCTACGAGCAGTACTTC	CASSSKLGGKVRSYEQYF
TRBV29-1	NA	TRBJ2-7	few	TGCAGCGTCGACCGGGACGGGAGCTCCTACGAGCAGTACTTC	CSVDRDGSSYEQYF
TRBV29-1	NA	TRBJ1-2	NA	TGCAGCGTTGGACAGCGAGCTAACTATGGCTACACCTTC	CSVGQRANYGYTF
TRBV3-1	NA	TRBJ1-6	many	TGTGCCAGCAGCCAACTAACCGGGACGCCAAATTCACCCCTCCACTTT	CASSQLTGTPNSPLHF
TRBV11-2	TRBD1	TRBJ2-3	NA	TGTGCCAGCAGCTTAGTTCGGGGACAGGGGGCCAATACGCAGTATTTT	CASSLVRGQGANTQYF
TRBV18	NA	TRBJ2-7	few	TGTGCCAGCTCACTAACAATGGCCTACGAGCAGTACTTC	CASSLTMAYEQYF
TRBV11-2	TRBD1	TRBJ1-2	few	TGTGCCAGCAGCTTGACAGGGCGCAACTATGGCTACACCTTC	CASSLTGRNYGYTF
TRBV20-1	NA	TRBJ1-1	many	TGCAGTGCTCTTCCGGGGTTCACTGAAGCTTTCTTT	CSALPGFTEAFF
TRBV7-9	TRBD1	TRBJ2-5	once	TGTGCCAGCAGCTTCGACAGGGGGCGAGAGACCCAGTACTTC	CASSFDRGRETQYF
TRBV5-5	TRBD1	TRBJ2-7	few	TGTGCCAGCAGCCCTGGGACAGTCTATGCCGCCGCCTACGAGCAGTACTTC	CASSPGTVYAAAYEQYF
TRBV28	TRBD2	TRBJ2-3	NA	TGTGCCAGCACCCCTGGGGGTAGCGGGAGAAGCACAGATACGCAGTATTTT	CASTPGGSGRSTDTQYF
TRBV20-1	NA	TRBJ1-1	NA	TGCAGTGCCCCATCCTGGGGCACGAACACTGAAGCTTTCTTT	CSAPSWGTNTEAFF
TRBV15	NA	TRBJ2-1	few	TGTGCCACCAGCAGAGGAGGAGAACACAATGAGCAGTTCTTC	CATSRGGEHNEQFF
TRBV11-2	TRBD2	TRBJ2-7	few	TGTGCCAGCAGCTTAACGGCTAGCGGGGCTAGCTCCTACGAGCAGTACTTC	CASSLTASGASSYEQYF
TRBV27	NA	TRBJ1-2	NA	TGTGCCAGCAGTCGCCAGGGGCGCTCTGCGGATGGCTACACCTTC	CASSRQGRSADGYTF
TRBV6-1	TRBD2	TRBJ2-3	NA	TGTGCCAGCAGTGCTTTATGGATTAGCGGGAGGAAAGATACGCAGTATTTT	CASSALWISGRKDTQYF
TRBV2	NA	TRBJ2-3	once	TGTGCCAGCAGTGAAACCCGTTCAGATACGCAGTATTTT	CASSETRSDTQYF
TRBV28	TRBD1	TRBJ2-6	NA	TGTGCCAGCACCGCTCCCTTCCAGGGGGCTAACGACTCTGGGGCCAACGTCCTGACTTTC	CASTAPFQGANDSGANVLTF
TRBV28	NA	TRBJ1-2	NA	TGTGCCAGCAGCGGAGGGAAAAGCACCATCTATGGCTACACCTTC	CASSGGKSTIYGYTF
TRBV28	TRBD1	TRBJ1-1	few	TGTGCCAGCAGTCCGCAAACCGGGACAGGGAGGACTGAAGCTTTCTTT	CASSPQTGTGRTEAFF
TRBV6-5	TRBD2	TRBJ2-7	NA	TGTGCCAGCAGCCGGGGACTAGCGGGAGACCGCGACGAGCAGTACTTC	CASSRGLAGDRDEQYF
TRBV20-1	TRBD1	TRBJ1-4	many	TGCAGTGCTAGACCCCCCGGGACAGGGTCTGAAAAACTGTTTTTT	CSARPPGTGSEKLFF
TRBV29-1	NA	TRBJ2-7	many	TGCAGCGTTGATTGGGGTAGTGAGCAGTACTTC	CSVDWGSEQYF
TRBV7-6	NA	TRBJ2-3	NA	TGTGCCAGCAGCCTGAGACAGCTAGGCACGCAGTATTTT	CASSLRQLGTQYF
TRBV10-3	TRBD1	TRBJ1-4	NA	TGTGCCATCAGTGAGGGACAGGGGCCCCAAAAACTGTTTTTT	CAISEGQGPQKLFF
TRBV5-1	NA	TRBJ1-1	NA	TGCGCCAGCAGCCTACTTACAAGATTCGTCGCTGAAGCTTTCTTT	CASSLLTRFVAEAFF
TRBV29-1	TRBD1	TRBJ1-1	NA	TGCAGCGTTGGGAAAATGGGACAGGGAGGGACTGAAGCTTTCTTT	CSVGKMGQGGTEAFF
TRBV5-1	NA	TRBJ1-4	NA	TGCGCCAGCAGCTTTGGACCGATGGCAACTAATGAAAAACTGTTTTTT	CASSFGPMATNEKLFF
TRBV29-1	TRBD1	TRBJ2-7	few	TGCAGCGTTGAAGATCGGTCAGGGGGCCCCCACGAGCAGTACTTC	CSVEDRSGGPHEQYF
TRBV9	NA	TRBJ2-3	NA	TGTGCCAGCGGGACCTTGGGGCGTGAATCAGATACGCAGTATTTT	CASGTLGRESDTQYF
TRBV27	NA	TRBJ2-7	once	TGTGCCAGCAGTCCCCCGAGGGGTAAGGCCTACGAGCAGTACTTC	CASSPPRGKAYEQYF
TRBV29-1	TRBD2	TRBJ2-7	NA	TGCAGCGTTGATAGCGGGAGGCAGTACTTC	CSVDSGRQYF
TRBV10-3	NA	TRBJ2-7	few	TGTGCCATCAGTGTGGCCGGGGGCGAGCAGTACTTC	CAISVAGGEQYF
TRBV5-4	NA	TRBJ1-2	NA	TGTGCCAGCAGCTTGCAGGGGATGAACTATGGCTACACCTTC	CASSLQGMNYGYTF
TRBV7-3	TRBD1	TRBJ2-6	many	TGTGCCAGCAGCTTAACGACTCCGGGACAGGGGGCTGATGGGGCCAACGTCCTGACTTTC	CASSLTTPGQGADGANVLTF
TRBV29-1	TRBD2	TRBJ2-3	few	TGCAGCGTGGGGGACTACGTTAGCACAGATACGCAGTATTTT	CSVGDYVSTDTQYF
TRBV19	TRBD2	TRBJ2-1	few	TGTGCCAGTAGTATAGCAACCGGGACTAGCGGGTCTAATGAGCAGTTCTTC	CASSIATGTSGSNEQFF
TRBV29-1	NA	TRBJ1-2	NA	TGCAGCGTTGACGGCAGCAACCATAACTATGGCTACACCTTC	CSVDGSNHNYGYTF
TRBV4-1	TRBD2	TRBJ2-2	NA	TGCGCCAGCAGGGGGCTGCGGACTAGCGATCGGAACACCGGGGAGCTGTTTTTT	CASRGLRTSDRNTGELFF
TRBV27	TRBD1	TRBJ2-1	NA	TGTGCCAGCAGTCTACAGGGGGTTCGGGGTGGGCAGTTCTTC	CASSLQGVRGGQFF
TRBV28	NA	TRBJ1-5	few	TGTGCCAGCACTGGACAGATTAGCAATCAGCCCCAGCATTTT	CASTGQISNQPQHF
TRBV29-1	TRBD2	TRBJ2-1	few	TGCAGCGTTGAAAAAGCGGGAGGGCAGTACAATGAGCAGTTCTTC	CSVEKAGGQYNEQFF
TRBV10-2	TRBD2	TRBJ2-7	few	TGCGCCAGCAGTGAGTCGAGGGCTAGCGGGAGAGGCGAGCAGTACTTC	CASSESRASGRGEQYF
TRBV21-1	NA	TRBJ1-2	few	TGTGCCAGCAGCATCCGGGTCGAGGGCTATGGCTACACCTTC	CASSIRVEGYGYTF
TRBV28	NA	TRBJ1-1	NA	TGTGCCAGCAGTTTATGGGAAACTGAAGCTTTCTTT	CASSLWETEAFF
TRBV4-1	TRBD1	TRBJ1-4	few	TGCGCCAGCAGCCAGGCGCTAGACAGGGGGCTCCTTAATGAAAAACTGTTTTTT	CASSQALDRGLLNEKLFF
TRBV29-1	TRBD1	TRBJ1-5	NA	TGCAGCGTTGGCGACAGGGCCGGGAATCAGCCCCAGCATTTT	CSVGDRAGNQPQHF